The entry below gives a single TCR beta chain sequence along with its context. Given a much more abundant clone one base away, this may be a read error. The conserved phenylalanine or tryptophan is not found at the CDR3 terminus, so this likely reflects a read error. A constant-region primer served to make TCR beta cDNA from roughly 500 ng total RNA. Three nested multiplex PCR rounds, a slightly modified ARM-PCR method, built the TCR beta libraries. The first two PCR rounds used TRBV1-TRBV30 primers with a Cbeta primer, 10 cycles each. One entry per CDR3 protein, called by TCRdb with MiXCR from the multiplex PCR reads. This sample has 330,000 or so distinct CDR3 sequences, with less than 65% found just once. Unsorted whole blood yielded the blood RNA, and germline DNA was also extracted. These data come from a study of tumor-infiltrating lymphocytes in primary liver carcinoma. The overall study: Each of the growths was stage T1-T3 N0M0, extending 4.2 to 10 cm across. Samples produced roughly 3.65 to 8 million productive TCRbeta reads, comparable across tissue types.

Trimming took off 4 bases at V and 8 bases at J, with 11 bases between the two ends. The CDR3 length is 12 residues. The V and J genes are TRBV12-3 or TRBV12-4 and TRBJ1-1; D gene uncertain. The receptor was derived from a man aged 35 to 55 with primary liver carcinoma and hepatitis B virus infection. The specimen sequenced was peripheral blood. The CDR3 is CASSSAAREAFS. The CDR3 DNA reads TGTGCCAGCAGTTCGGCCGCGAGAGAAGCTTTCTCT.